One and the same sample provided the 11 T cell receptor beta chains below, sequenced in a study of graft-versus-host responses after intestinal transplantation. The method was immunoSEQ multiplex PCR; TCRdb's version includes in-frame clones alone and lacks a portion of them. The sample shows approximately 37,000 clones, about nine tenths of them seen only once. Grafts had their tissue processed, releasing intraepithelial and lamina propria lymphocytes. The input for sequencing was ileum tissue, taken approximately 200 days after intestinal transplant. Receptors originate from a human patient who received an intestinal transplant, so some T cells may come from the graft donor.

This chain links TRBV2 with TRBJ1-1; TRBD1 might be the D (5 bases). The CDR3 has 14 amino acids. Trimming took off 3 bases at V and 4 bases at J, with 12 bases between the two ends. Germline V gives CDR1 SNHLY, CDR2 FYNNEI. This chain's CDR3 is CASSERGAGTEAFF. CDR3 bases: TGTGCCAGCAGTGAGAGAGGGGCTGGCACTGAAGCTTTCTTT.

The chain joins TRBV7-9 to TRBJ1-5, with D possibly matching TRBD1 (5 bases). This CDR3 spans 15 amino acids. The germline CDR1 and CDR2 sequences are SEHNR and FQNEAQ (reference sequence). V lost 1 base and J 5 bases, leaving 12 bases between the germline ends. The CDR3 DNA sequence: TGTGCCAGCAGCTTAGGTGTAGGGGAGGATCAGCCCCAGCATTTT. Residues: CASSLGVGEDQPQHF.

The rearrangement uses TRBV27 and TRBJ2-1, with TRBD2 identical over 7 bases. CDR3 size: 15 residues. Trimming cost V 2 bases and J 2 bases; bases outside gene matches: 3. From germline, CDR1 is MNHEY and CDR2 SMNVEV (reference sequence). DNA for the CDR3: TGTGCCAGCAGTTTACAGACTAGCCCCTACAATGAGCAGTTCTTC. Its protein is CASSLQTSPYNEQFF.

Of note for this clone: Other DNA sequences in the same sample also yield this CDR3. The chain recombines TRBV28 with TRBJ2-7; possibly TRBD1 or TRBD2 for D (5 bases each). This CDR3 region has 13 residues. V was pared by 3 bases and J by 6 bases, with 12 bases between. The germline V gene encodes CDR1 MDHEN and CDR2 SYDVKM. The CDR3 DNA follows: TGTGCCAGCAGTTTCGGGGACCGCGGCGAGCAGTACTTC. Its translation: CASSFGDRGEQYF.

This chain joins TRBV5-1 and TRBJ2-7, with 12 bases matching TRBD1. Germline CDR1 is SGHRS and CDR2 is YFSETQ. The CDR3 is 17 residues long. The V gene end was trimmed by 0 bases and the J gene end by 0 bases; junction bases not matched to a gene: 4. CDR3 amino acids: CASSLGGQGASSYEQYF. The CDR3 bases are TGCGCCAGCAGCTTGGGGGGACAGGGGGCAAGCTCCTACGAGCAGTACTTC.

To note about this clone: Mismatch with germline at one junction end may stem from a read error. In DNA form, the CDR3 reads TGTGCCGGCAGCGGGACAGGGGGCTCCTACGAGCAGTACTTC. Amino acid sequence: CAGSGTGGSYEQYF. V is TRBV7-2 and J is TRBJ2-7; 11 bases are shared with TRBD1. The germline V gene has CDR1 SGHTA and CDR2 FQGNSA. The CDR3 is 14 residues long. Supplemented by reference TRBV7-2 and TRBJ2-7, the full variable domain reads GAGVSQSPSNKVTEKGKDVELRCDPISGHTALYWYRQSLGQGLEFLIYFQGNSAPDKSGLPSDRFSAERTGGSVSTLTIQRTQQEDSAVYLCAGSGTGGSYEQYFGPGTRLTVT.

The chain's CDR3 is CASSYSRGGADGYTF. CDR3 nucleotides: TGTGCCAGCAGTTACTCGAGGGGGGGCGCGGATGGCTACACCTTC. The J gene is TRBJ1-2, the V gene TRBV6-5; possible D gene TRBD1, 6 bases. Trimming removed 0 bases from V and 6 bases from J, with 14 bases in between. Germline V gene sequence: CDR1 MNHEY, CDR2 SVGAGI. The CDR3 totals 15 residues.

The chain has TRBV4-1 and TRBJ1-4; TRBD1 matches 7 bases. CDR1 and CDR2 from the germline V gene are MGHRA and YSYEKL. The V segment lost 0 bases and the J segment 7 bases; nucleotides outside the gene matches: 2. This CDR3 region has 14 residues. The CDR3 coding sequence is TGCGCCAGCAGCCAAGAAGGGGGCGCTGAAAAACTGTTTTTT. Its protein is CASSQEGGAEKLFF.

The CDR3 protein is CASSSGPEAFF. The CDR3 coding sequence is TGTGCCAGCAGTTCCGGGCCTGAAGCTTTCTTT. The rearrangement joins TRBV11-2 to TRBJ1-1; D ambiguous. V lost 6 bases and J 6 bases, leaving 8 bases between the germline ends. The CDR3 runs to 11 residues. The germline V gene encodes CDR1 SGHAT and CDR2 FQNNGV.

This clone was recorded only once. The chain uses TRBV5-1 and TRBJ2-3; 8 positions match TRBD2. J gave up 6 bases and V 3 bases, and 15 bases lay outside the gene matches. The CDR3 loop spans 17 amino acids. The germline V gene encodes CDR1 SGHRS and CDR2 YFSETQ. For the CDR3, the DNA is TGCGCCAGCAGCTGGAATCCACCCGGGGCGGGGGGTGATACGCAGTATTTT. It encodes CASSWNPPGAGGDTQYF.

This chain connects TRBV18 to TRBJ1-5; D not certain. The V and J ends lost 2 bases and 4 bases respectively, with 15 bases between them. Germline CDR1 reads KGHSH; CDR2 reads LQKENI. CDR3 size: 16 residues. The DNA for the CDR3 is TGTGCCAGCTCACCAGGATCGTGGTACGGAAATCAGCCCCAGCATTTT. As protein: CASSPGSWYGNQPQHF.